Below, 7 T cell receptor beta chains from the same sample are listed, as sequenced in a study of T-cell memory formation after mild COVID-19. TCRdb redid the calling of the 5' RACE reads with MiXCR, one entry per CDR3 protein. The sample records about 200,000 distinct CDR3 sequences, about 18% being singletons. Sample: PBMCs or a T cell subset sorted from them (not recorded which). All receptors derive from an adult woman who had mild COVID-19 (a few samples of this study predate the infection). Cell type and time point are not known.

The chain couples TRBV10-3 to TRBJ2-1; D is undetermined. Germline CDR1 reads ENHRY; CDR2 reads SYGVKD. The CDR3 runs 13 residues. Trimming took off 0 bases at V and 8 bases at J, with 8 bases between the two ends. The CDR3 DNA sequence: TGTGCCATCAGTGAGTCGGTGGTATATGAGCAGTTCTTC. Amino acids: CAISESVVYEQFF.

This clonotype was seen only a few times. V usage is TRBV12-3 or TRBV12-4 and J usage is TRBJ1-5; D not certain. Trimming cost V 8 bases and J 0 bases, with 2 bases left between them. The CDR3 runs 11 residues. The CDR3: CASGSNQPQHF. CDR3 bases: TGTGCCAGCGGTAGCAATCAGCCCCAGCATTTT.

A few counts support this clonotype. This chain joins TRBV4-1 and TRBJ2-2, with D tentatively TRBD2 (5 bases). The CDR3 runs to 19 residues. Germline CDR1 MGHRA, CDR2 YSYEKL. Trimming cost V 2 bases and J 5 bases, with 24 bases left between them. CDR3 DNA sequence: TGCGCCAGCAGCCAAACACACTTTTTCCTAGGGAGAAGTACCGGGGAGCTGTTTTTT. Protein product: CASSQTHFFLGRSTGELFF.

This chain joins TRBV4-1 and TRBJ2-2, with TRBD2 identical over 8 bases. Germline loops: CDR1 MGHRA, CDR2 YSYEKL. CDR3 length: 16 residues. V trimming: 0 bases; J trimming: 9 bases; junction bases outside the gene matches: 9. The CDR3 loop is CASSQDRVTSVRELFF. For the CDR3, the DNA is TGCGCCAGCAGCCAAGATCGGGTGACTAGCGTCAGGGAGCTGTTTTTT.

V is TRBV3-1 and J is TRBJ2-5; 11 positions match TRBD2. Per germline, CDR1 LGHDT and CDR2 YNNKEL (reference sequence). The CDR3 is 15 amino acids. The junction had 5 bases not matched to a gene; V was cut back by 3 bases and J by 5 bases. The CDR3 DNA reads TGTGCCAGCAGCCACATAGCGGGGGGGCAGGAGACCCAGTACTTC. As protein: CASSHIAGGQETQYF.

This clonotype was counted a few times. This chain links TRBV5-1 with TRBJ1-6; D is undetermined. Germline loops: CDR1 SGHRS, CDR2 YFSETQ. V lost 5 bases to trimming and J lost 5 bases, with 5 bases between them. CDR3 length: 12 amino acids. The CDR3 coding sequence is TGCGCCAGCAGATATGATAATTCACCCCTCCACTTT. Encoded protein: CASRYDNSPLHF.

This clonotype was counted a few times. The chain combines TRBV3-1 with TRBJ1-2; 12 bases map to TRBD1. V lost 4 bases and J lost 7; bases outside the gene matches: 4. This CDR3 spans 14 amino acids. Per the germline V gene, CDR1 is LGHDT and CDR2 is YNNKEL (reference sequence). CDR3 nucleotide sequence: TGTGCCAGCAGCCCGGGACAGGGGGCGTCTGGCTACACCTTC. Translating gives CASSPGQGASGYTF.